This TCR beta chain was recovered during a study of tumor-infiltrating lymphocytes in primary liver carcinoma. Study in general: Roughly 3.5 to 7.13 million productive TCRbeta reads came from each sample, comparable across tissue types.

Germline values: CDR1 SQVTM, CDR2 ANQGSEA. The J segment lost 6 bases and the V segment lost 6 bases, leaving 9 bases of the junction unmatched. The CDR3 consists of 14 residues. Worth noting for this clonotype: Its antigen is unidentified.

Co-extracted RNA and DNA came from roughly 20-30 mg of unsorted bulk tissue. HBV chronically infected the treatment-naive patients. Study results and caveats: Only about 7-25% of top clones occurred in every one of the five tumor regions. Blood fell significantly below tumors in its top-250-clone fraction (p = 0.039).

Total RNA amounting to roughly 450 ng was the source from which TCR beta cDNA was made with a constant-region primer. Three nested multiplex PCR rounds, a slightly modified ARM-PCR, produced the libraries for TCR beta. Investigators reported that the first two PCR rounds, at about 11 cycles each, used TRBV1-TRBV30 forward primers with a C-beta reverse primer. Each CDR3 protein gets one entry after TCRdb re-called the multiplex PCR reads with MiXCR. The top ten hold about 18% of the sample, which has under 45,000 distinct CDR3 sequences, 73% seen once. The sample taken for sequencing was liver tumor tissue from sampling region 2. Subset meaning: tumor region T2, inferior pole. The rearrangement joins TRBV29-1 to TRBJ2-3; 10 positions match TRBD2. This clonotype originated in a man aged 35 to 55 with primary liver carcinoma and hepatitis B virus infection. CDR3 sequence: CSVTLAGVADTQYF. The CDR3 bases are TGCAGCGTCACTCTAGCGGGAGTAGCGGATACGCAGTATTTT.